Listed below are T cell receptor beta chains from one sample, sequenced in a study of blood T cell repertoires in COVID-19. TCRdb's copy holds only in-frame clones and misses some; the assay was immunoSEQ multiplex PCR. The sample yields tens of thousands of clones, approximately 80% seen once. The sample taken for sequencing was peripheral blood. The receptor source for this set is a human donor in a cohort sampled during active COVID-19. The CDR3 runs from the conserved cysteine through the conserved F or W. Each record gives: D gene, J gene, clone size, V gene, CDR3 protein, CDR3 DNA. D genes are given only for firm matches. Clone size is not always given. Where it is, it says once, few, many or a class for expanded clones.

TRBD2 | TRBJ2-1 | few | TRBV7-9 | CASSLWGSSGRRGNEQFF | TGTGCCAGCAGCTTATGGGGATCTAGCGGGAGGCGGGGGAATGAGCAGTTCTTC
TRBD1 | TRBJ1-2 | - | TRBV5-1 | CASSSGTGFGYTF | TGCGCCAGCAGCTCCGGGACAGGGTTTGGCTACACCTTC
TRBD1 | TRBJ2-3 | - | TRBV5-1 | CASSYGTGGVGTDTQYF | TGCGCCAGCAGCTACGGGACAGGGGGCGTCGGCACAGATACGCAGTATTTT
TRBD1 | TRBJ2-7 | - | TRBV12-3/TRBV12-4 | CASRRTGSYEQYF | TGTGCCAGCCGGCGGACAGGGTCCTACGAGCAGTACTTC
- | TRBJ1-4 | - | TRBV4-2 | CASSQGLQKNEKLFF | TGTGCCAGCAGCCAAGGTCTACAGAAAAATGAAAAACTGTTTTTT
TRBD2 | TRBJ2-2 | - | TRBV9 | CASSDSGRPTGELFF | TGTGCCAGCAGCGATAGCGGGAGGCCTACCGGGGAGCTGTTTTTT
- | TRBJ1-2 | - | TRBV28 | CASSTGGMANYGYTF | TGTGCCAGCAGCACAGGTGGTATGGCGAACTATGGCTACACCTTC
TRBD2 | TRBJ2-1 | - | TRBV7-2 | CASSLTGTSGSQNEQFF | TGTGCCAGCAGCTTAACCGGGACTAGCGGGAGCCAGAATGAGCAGTTCTTC
TRBD2 | TRBJ2-3 | - | TRBV25-1 | CASSKGLASTDTQYF | TGTGCCAGTTCCAAGGGACTAGCGAGCACAGATACGCAGTATTTT
TRBD1 | TRBJ1-5 | few | TRBV27 | CASSPDRGRQPQHF | TGTGCCAGCAGTCCCGACAGGGGGCGGCAGCCCCAGCATTTT
TRBD2 | TRBJ2-1 | - | TRBV27 | CASSFGGGPNEQFF | TGTGCCAGCAGTTTCGGGGGAGGGCCCAATGAGCAGTTCTTC
- | TRBJ1-6 | - | TRBV28 | CASSLYGLTGNSPLHF | TGTGCCAGCAGTTTATATGGACTTACTGGGAATTCACCCCTCCACTTT
- | TRBJ1-2 | - | TRBV3-1/TRBV3-2 | CASSVGAGRIYGYTF | TGTGCCAGCAGTGTTGGGGCAGGACGGATCTATGGCTACACCTTC
- | TRBJ1-1 | - | TRBV19 | CASSTGGNTEAFF | TGTGCCAGTAGTACGGGTGGGAACACTGAAGCTTTCTTT
- | TRBJ2-7 | few | TRBV4-3 | CASSQDRAYEQYF | TGCGCCAGCAGCCAAGATCGGGCCTACGAGCAGTACTTC
TRBD1 | TRBJ1-2 | - | TRBV6-5 | CASQAGDRGGYGYTF | TGTGCCAGTCAGGCAGGGGACAGGGGAGGGTATGGCTACACCTTC
- | TRBJ1-5 | - | TRBV30 | CAWSVQAGSYSNQPQHF | TGTGCCTGGAGTGTACAGGCAGGGTCCTATAGCAATCAGCCCCAGCATTTT
- | TRBJ2-1 | once | TRBV7-2 | CASRLGGGANEQFF | TGTGCCAGCAGACTGGGGGGGGGCGCGAATGAGCAGTTCTTC
TRBD2 | TRBJ2-7 | - | TRBV3-1/TRBV3-2 | CASSQSGGGYEQYF | TGTGCCAGCAGCCAAAGCGGGGGCGGCTACGAGCAGTACTTC
- | TRBJ1-1 | - | TRBV4-1 | CASSQGPTGGDTEAFF | TGCGCCAGCAGCCAAGGCCCTACAGGCGGGGACACTGAAGCTTTCTTT
TRBD1 | TRBJ2-2 | few | TRBV19 | CASSIRTGAPGELFF | TGTGCCAGTAGTATTCGTACAGGGGCACCCGGGGAGCTGTTTTTT
- | TRBJ1-5 | - | TRBV28 | CASSAENSNQPQHF | TGTGCCAGCAGTGCCGAGAATAGCAATCAGCCCCAGCATTTT
- | TRBJ1-1 | - | TRBV11-3 | CASTISGRGGTEAFF | TGTGCCAGCACCATATCAGGTCGGGGGGGCACTGAAGCTTTCTTT
TRBD2 | TRBJ2-1 | - | TRBV7-2 | CASSLDFSGLAGPGGEQFF | TGTGCCAGCAGCTTAGACTTTAGTGGACTAGCGGGGCCAGGGGGTGAGCAGTTCTTC
TRBD1 | TRBJ1-4 | - | TRBV5-6 | CASSLVGQGNEKLFF | TGTGCCAGCAGCTTGGTGGGACAGGGTAATGAAAAACTGTTTTTT
TRBD1 | TRBJ2-7 | - | TRBV19 | CASRRTGGSYEQYF | TGTGCCAGTAGAAGGACAGGGGGCTCCTACGAGCAGTACTTC
- | TRBJ2-3 | - | TRBV15 | CATSRASTDTQYF | TGTGCCACCAGCAGAGCATCAACAGATACGCAGTATTTT
TRBD2 | TRBJ2-1 | - | TRBV7-9 | CASSLATSGTSSYNEQFF | TGTGCCAGCAGCTTAGCGACTAGCGGGACGAGCTCCTACAATGAGCAGTTCTTC
- | TRBJ2-1 | - | TRBV7-9 | CAVTAGAGVNNEQFF | TGTGCCGTCACCGCCGGGGCAGGGGTAAACAATGAGCAGTTCTTC
- | TRBJ1-4 | few | TRBV13 | CASSYLAGRGEKLFF | TGTGCCAGCAGCTATTTGGCGGGCCGGGGGGAAAAACTGTTTTTT
- | TRBJ1-2 | many | TRBV7-9 | CASSLLQESGYTF | TGTGCCAGCAGCTTATTACAGGAGTCAGGCTACACCTTC
TRBD2 | TRBJ2-1 | - | TRBV12-3/TRBV12-4 | CASSLLDGRQQFF | TGTGCCAGCAGTTTGTTAGACGGGAGGCAGCAGTTCTTC
- | TRBJ2-4 | - | TRBV11-2 | CASSLGRGKNIQYF | TGTGCCAGCAGCTTAGGGAGGGGCAAAAACATTCAGTACTTC
TRBD2 | TRBJ2-2 | - | TRBV7-8 | CASSLSGRATGELFF | TGTGCCAGCAGCTTAAGCGGGAGGGCCACCGGGGAGCTGTTTTTT
TRBD2 | TRBJ2-2 | - | TRBV6-5 | CASSSTSGGLRELFF | TGTGCCAGCAGCTCGACAAGCGGGGGGCTCCGGGAGCTGTTTTTT
TRBD1 | TRBJ2-1 | - | TRBV7-8 | CASSLDRRTGGSYNEQFF | TGTGCCAGCAGCTTAGATCGGAGGACAGGGGGCTCCTACAATGAGCAGTTCTTC
- | TRBJ2-7 | - | TRBV24-1 | CATSHSSVSYEQYF | TGTGCCACCAGTCACAGCTCCGTGTCCTACGAGCAGTACTTC
- | TRBJ1-5 | - | TRBV7-8 | CASSPVGGAPQPQHF | TGTGCCAGCAGCCCAGTGGGGGGAGCCCCGCAGCCCCAGCATTTT
TRBD1 | TRBJ1-2 | - | TRBV24-1 | CATSDRDRGSYGYTF | TGTGCCACCAGTGATCGGGACAGGGGGAGCTATGGCTACACCTTC
- | TRBJ2-5 | - | TRBV11-2 | CASSSEETQYF | TGTGCCAGCAGCTCTGAGGAGACCCAGTACTTC
- | TRBJ1-2 | - | TRBV27 | CASSLSTTATNYGYTF | TGTGCCAGCAGTTTATCGACGACAGCCACTAACTATGGCTACACCTTC
TRBD1 | TRBJ1-1 | - | TRBV4-3 | CASSQDSGTATFF | TGCGCCAGCAGCCAAGATTCAGGGACAGCGACTTTCTTT
TRBD1 | TRBJ1-2 | - | TRBV5-1 | CASSLAPGGYGGYTF | TGCGCCAGCAGCTTGGCTCCAGGGGGCTACGGTGGCTACACCTTC
TRBD2 | TRBJ2-1 | many | TRBV11-2 | CASSLIGWGGREQFF | TGTGCCAGCAGCTTAATTGGGTGGGGGGGGAGGGAGCAGTTCTTC
TRBD1 | TRBJ2-4 | - | TRBV19 | CAPGGPKNIQYF | TGTGCCCCAGGGGGCCCAAAAAACATTCAGTACTTC
- | TRBJ2-1 | - | TRBV24-1 | CATSEALLASNNEQFF | TGTGCCACCAGTGAGGCCCTGCTAGCGTCCAACAATGAGCAGTTCTTC
- | TRBJ1-1 | - | TRBV2 | CASMIVMNTEAFF | TGTGCCAGCATGATAGTGATGAACACTGAAGCTTTCTTT
TRBD2 | TRBJ2-1 | few | TRBV5-8 | CASSLVGSGRGSNEQFF | TGTGCCAGCAGCTTGGTTGGAAGCGGGAGGGGGTCCAATGAGCAGTTCTTC
- | TRBJ2-5 | - | TRBV9 | CASSAHGLGETQYF | TGTGCCAGCAGCGCCCACGGGTTGGGAGAGACCCAGTACTTC
TRBD1 | TRBJ1-5 | - | TRBV28 | CASSLTGGLGSQHF | TGTGCCAGCAGTTTAACAGGGGGTTTGGGGTCCCAGCATTTT
- | TRBJ2-2 | - | TRBV6-1 | CASSEASGVHGELFF | TGTGCCAGCAGTGAAGCGTCAGGGGTTCACGGGGAGCTGTTTTTT
TRBD1 | TRBJ1-6 | - | TRBV27 | CASSLGTGGAPTLHF | TGTGCCAGCAGTTTGGGGACAGGGGGCGCTCCCACCCTCCACTTT
- | TRBJ1-2 | - | TRBV10-3 | CAISESRGARGYTF | TGTGCCATCAGTGAGTCTCGGGGGGCGAGAGGCTACACCTTC
- | TRBJ1-2 | - | TRBV27 | CASSVRANYGYTF | TGTGCCAGCAGCGTTCGGGCTAACTATGGCTACACCTTC
- | TRBJ1-1 | few | TRBV7-2 | CASSLQNTEAFF | TGTGCCAGCAGCTTACAGAACACTGAAGCTTTCTTT